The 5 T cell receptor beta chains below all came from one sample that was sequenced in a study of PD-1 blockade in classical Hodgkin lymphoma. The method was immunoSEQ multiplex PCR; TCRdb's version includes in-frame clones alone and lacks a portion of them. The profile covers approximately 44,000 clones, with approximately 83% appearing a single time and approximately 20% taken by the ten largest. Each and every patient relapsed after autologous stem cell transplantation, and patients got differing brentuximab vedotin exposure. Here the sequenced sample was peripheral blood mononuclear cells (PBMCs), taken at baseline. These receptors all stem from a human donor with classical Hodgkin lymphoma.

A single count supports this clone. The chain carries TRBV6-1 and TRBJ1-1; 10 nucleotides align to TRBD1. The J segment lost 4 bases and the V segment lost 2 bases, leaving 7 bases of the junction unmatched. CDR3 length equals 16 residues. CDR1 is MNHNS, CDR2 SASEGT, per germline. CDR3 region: CASSEPGQGRGTEAFF. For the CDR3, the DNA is TGTGCCAGCAGTGAACCGGGACAGGGGAGAGGCACTGAAGCTTTCTTT.

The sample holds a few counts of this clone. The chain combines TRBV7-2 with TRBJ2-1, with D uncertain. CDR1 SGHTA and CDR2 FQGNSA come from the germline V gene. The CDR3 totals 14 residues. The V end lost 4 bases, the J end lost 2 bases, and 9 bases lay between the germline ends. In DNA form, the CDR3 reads TGTGCCAGCAGCTATAGCAGGACCTACAATGAGCAGTTCTTC. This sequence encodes CASSYSRTYNEQFF.

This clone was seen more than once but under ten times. This CDR3 reads CASSLPGGAEAFF. The CDR3 DNA reads as TGTGCCAGCAGTCTACCCGGGGGCGCTGAAGCTTTCTTT. The chain is built from TRBV5-6 and TRBJ1-1; possibly TRBD1 for D (6 bases). Germline assignment: CDR1 SGHDT and CDR2 YYEEEE. V lost 5 bases and J 6 bases, leaving 14 bases between the germline ends. CDR3 length: 13 amino acids.

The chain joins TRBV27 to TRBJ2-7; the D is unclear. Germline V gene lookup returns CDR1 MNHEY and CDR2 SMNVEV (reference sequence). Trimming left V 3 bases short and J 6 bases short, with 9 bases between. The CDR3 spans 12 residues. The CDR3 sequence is CASSFYNGEQYF. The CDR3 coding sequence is TGTGCCAGCAGTTTTTACAATGGCGAGCAGTACTTC.

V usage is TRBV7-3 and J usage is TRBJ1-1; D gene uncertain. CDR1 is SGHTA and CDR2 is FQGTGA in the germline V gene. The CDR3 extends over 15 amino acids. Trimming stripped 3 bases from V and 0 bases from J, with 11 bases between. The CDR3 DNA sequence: TGTGCCAGCAGCTTGTTCAGCCCCATGAACACTGAAGCTTTCTTT. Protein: CASSLFSPMNTEAFF.